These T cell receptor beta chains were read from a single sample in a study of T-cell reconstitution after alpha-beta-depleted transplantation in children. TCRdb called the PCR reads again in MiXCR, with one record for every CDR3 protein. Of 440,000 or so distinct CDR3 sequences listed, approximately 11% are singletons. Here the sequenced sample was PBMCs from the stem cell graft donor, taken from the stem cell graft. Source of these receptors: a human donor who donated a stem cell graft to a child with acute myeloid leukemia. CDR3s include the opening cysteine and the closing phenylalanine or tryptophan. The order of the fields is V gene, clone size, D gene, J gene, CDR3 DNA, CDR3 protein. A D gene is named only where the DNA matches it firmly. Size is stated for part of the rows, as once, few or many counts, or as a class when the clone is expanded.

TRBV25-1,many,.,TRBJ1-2,TGTGCCAGCAGTGAGTTTACGGCTAACTATGGCTACACCTTC,CASSEFTANYGYTF
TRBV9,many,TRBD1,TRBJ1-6,TGTGCCAGCAGCACTCAGACAGGGGTTTCGGATTCACCCCTCCACTTT,CASSTQTGVSDSPLHF
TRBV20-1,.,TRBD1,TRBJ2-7,TGCAGTGCCGAAAGGCGGACAGGGGTATACGAGCAGTACTTC,CSAERRTGVYEQYF
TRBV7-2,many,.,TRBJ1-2,TGTGCCAGCAGCTTAGCGCAGGGGTCCTATGGCTACACCTTC,CASSLAQGSYGYTF
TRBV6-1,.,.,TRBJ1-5,TGTGCCAGCAGCAACCCTGGTGGGCAGCCCCAGCATTTT,CASSNPGGQPQHF
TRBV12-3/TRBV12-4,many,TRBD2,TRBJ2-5,TGTGCCAGCAGTTTGGAAATGCGGGAGGGTGGGGAGACCCAGTACTTC,CASSLEMREGGETQYF
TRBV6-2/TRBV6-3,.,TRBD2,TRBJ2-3,TGTGCCAGCAGTAACAGAATTAGCGGGAGGATTACAGATACGCAGTATTTT,CASSNRISGRITDTQYF
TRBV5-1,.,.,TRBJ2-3,TGCGCCAGCAGCGGTGGACACAACACAGATACGCAGTATTTT,CASSGGHNTDTQYF
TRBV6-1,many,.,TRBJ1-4,TGTGCCAGCAGGCGGCTTGGGGTCGAAAAACTGTTTTTT,CASRRLGVEKLFF
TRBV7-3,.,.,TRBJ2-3,TGTGCCAGCAGCTTGTCTTGGACGGATACGCAGTATTTT,CASSLSWTDTQYF
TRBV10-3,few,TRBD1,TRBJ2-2,TGTGCCATCAAAGGACAGGGGGACACCGGGGAGCTGTTTTTT,CAIKGQGDTGELFF
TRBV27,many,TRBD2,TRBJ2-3,TGTGCCAGCAGTTCGCCTATGACTAGCGGGAGCACAGATACGCAGTATTTT,CASSSPMTSGSTDTQYF
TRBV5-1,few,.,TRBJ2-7,TGCGCCAGCAGCTTGTTGGGAGGCCCCACCTACGAGCAGTACTTC,CASSLLGGPTYEQYF
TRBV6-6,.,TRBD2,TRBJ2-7,TGTGCCAGCAGTCCGGGGGGGCACGAGCAGTACTTC,CASSPGGHEQYF
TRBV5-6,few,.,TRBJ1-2,TGTGCCAGCAGCTTGACAGGGATCTATGGCTACACCTTC,CASSLTGIYGYTF
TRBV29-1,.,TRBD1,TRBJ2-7,TGCAGCGTGGAAACAGGGGAGTACGAGCAGTACTTC,CSVETGEYEQYF
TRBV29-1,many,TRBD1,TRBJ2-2,TGCAGCGTAAGGGACAGGGAGGCCGGGGAGCTGTTTTTT,CSVRDREAGELFF
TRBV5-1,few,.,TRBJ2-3,TGCGCCAGCAGCTTGGTTGGGGGGAGCGATACGCAGTATTTT,CASSLVGGSDTQYF
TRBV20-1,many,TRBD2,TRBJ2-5,TGCAGTGCTAGTTTATATGGGTATAATCACGCTAGCGGGAGTGATGGAGAGACCCAGTACTTC,CSASLYGYNHASGSDGETQYF
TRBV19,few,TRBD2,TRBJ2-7,TGTGCCAGTAGTTATTCCGCGGGAGGTCGGGACGAGCAGTACTTC,CASSYSAGGRDEQYF
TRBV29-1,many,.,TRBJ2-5,TGCAGCGGGGGGCCAGGTGGGGAGACCCAGTACTTC,CSGGPGGETQYF
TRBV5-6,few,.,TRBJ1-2,TGTGCCAGCAGCCCCCGGTCGCGGGGGGCGGATGGCTACACCTTC,CASSPRSRGADGYTF
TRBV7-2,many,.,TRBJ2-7,TGTGCCAGCAGCTTAGCGTCAGAGTCTAGCGAGCAGTACTTC,CASSLASESSEQYF
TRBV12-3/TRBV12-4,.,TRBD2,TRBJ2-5,TGTGCCAGCAGTTCCGGGAGGCGGGAGACCCAGTACTTC,CASSSGRRETQYF
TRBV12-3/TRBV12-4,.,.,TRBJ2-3,TGTGCCAGCAGTTTTGATGGCGCGTCAACAGATACGCAGTATTTT,CASSFDGASTDTQYF
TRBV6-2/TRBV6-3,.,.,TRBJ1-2,TGTGCCAGCAGGCGGGACACCAGGATCCGAAGGGACTATGGCTACACCTTC,CASRRDTRIRRDYGYTF
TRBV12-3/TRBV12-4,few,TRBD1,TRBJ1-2,TGTGCCAGCAGTGCCACAGGACAGGGCTCCTACACCTTC,CASSATGQGSYTF
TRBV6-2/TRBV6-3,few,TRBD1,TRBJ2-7,TGTGCCAGCCGAGGGGACAGGGGATCCTACGAGCAGTACTTC,CASRGDRGSYEQYF
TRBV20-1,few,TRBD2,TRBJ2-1,TGCAGTGCTAGAAGGGCTAGCGGGGGGGATGAGCAGTTCTTC,CSARRASGGDEQFF
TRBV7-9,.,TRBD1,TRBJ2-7,TGTGCCAGCAGCTTGGGACAGGGGGTAACTACCTACGAGCAGTACTTC,CASSLGQGVTTYEQYF
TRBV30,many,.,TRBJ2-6,TGTGCCTGGAGTAGGAGTAGCTCTGGGGCCAACGTCCTGACTTTC,CAWSRSSSGANVLTF
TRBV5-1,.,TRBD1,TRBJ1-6,TGCGCCAGCAGCCCCCAGGGGGACTCTTCACCCCTCCACTTT,CASSPQGDSSPLHF
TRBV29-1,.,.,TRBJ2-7,TGCAGCGTTGATGGGGTCGGCTACGAGCAGTACTTC,CSVDGVGYEQYF
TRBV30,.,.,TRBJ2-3,TGTGCCTGGAACGACGGGGCCGCAGATACGCAGTATTTT,CAWNDGAADTQYF
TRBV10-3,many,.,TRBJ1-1,TGTGCCATCAGTGAGCAGGGGTCTAACTCCGCTGAAGCTTTCTTT,CAISEQGSNSAEAFF
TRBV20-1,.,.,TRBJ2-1,TGCAGTGTTCTCCCCGGCAGCAACAATGAGCAGTTCTTC,CSVLPGSNNEQFF
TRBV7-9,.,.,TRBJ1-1,TGTGCCAGCAGCCTACAAGAGGCTGAAGCTTTCTTT,CASSLQEAEAFF
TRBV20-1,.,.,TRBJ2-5,TGCAGTGCTAGCAGGGGACGGGAGACCCAGTACTTC,CSASRGRETQYF
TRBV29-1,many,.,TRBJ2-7,TGCAGCGCCCTCCTAGGCGAGCAGTACTTC,CSALLGEQYF
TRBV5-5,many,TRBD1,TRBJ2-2,TGTGCCAGCAGCTCGGACAGGTCGAACACCGGGGAGCTGTTTTTT,CASSSDRSNTGELFF
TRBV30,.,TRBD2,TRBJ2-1,TGTGCCTGGAGGACTAGCGGGATTTATGAGCAGTTCTTC,CAWRTSGIYEQFF
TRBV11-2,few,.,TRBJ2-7,TGTGCCAGCAGCTCGGGACTTACCTACGAGCAGTACTTC,CASSSGLTYEQYF
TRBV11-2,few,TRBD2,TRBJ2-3,TGTGCCAGCAGCCGTAACGCGGGGGGTGGCACAGATACGCAGTATTTT,CASSRNAGGGTDTQYF
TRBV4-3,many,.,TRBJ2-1,TGCGCCAGCAGTCTTCAGGAGGGCTTTCCTTACAATGAGCAGTTCTTC,CASSLQEGFPYNEQFF
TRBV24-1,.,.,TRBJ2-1,TGTGCCACCAGTGATTCCGGACGCCCAGGGAGTGAGCAGTTCTTC,CATSDSGRPGSEQFF
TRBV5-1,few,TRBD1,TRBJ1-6,TGCGCCAGCAGCCCGGCACAGGGGGCTAATTCGCCCCTCCACTTT,CASSPAQGANSPLHF
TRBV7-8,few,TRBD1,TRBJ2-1,TGTGCCAGCAGCTTAGAAGAGAGGGGGCGCATGGATGAGCAGTTCTTC,CASSLEERGRMDEQFF
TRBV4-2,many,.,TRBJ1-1,TGTGCCAGCAGCCACGGGGGTACTGAAGCTTTCTTT,CASSHGGTEAFF
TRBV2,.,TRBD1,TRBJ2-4,TGTGCCAGCAGACAAACGGGCTCGGACAGGGGAGTTCAGTACTTC,CASRQTGSDRGVQYF
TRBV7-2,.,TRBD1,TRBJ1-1,TGTGCCAGCAGCTCCGGCCCCAGGGGGAGAACTGAAGCTTTCTTT,CASSSGPRGRTEAFF
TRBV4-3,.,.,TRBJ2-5,TGCGCCAGCAGCCAAATGGCGCAAGAGACCCAGTACTTC,CASSQMAQETQYF
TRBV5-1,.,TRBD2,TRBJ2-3,TGCGCCAGCAGCTTGGGAGCGGGGCTCACAGATACGCAGTATTTT,CASSLGAGLTDTQYF
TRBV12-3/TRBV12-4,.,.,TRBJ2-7,TGTGCCAGCAGTTCGGATACCTACGAGCAGTACTTC,CASSSDTYEQYF
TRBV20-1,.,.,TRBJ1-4,TGCAGTGCTAGAGACCCCTCTTTGGGGGCTCATGAAAAACTGTTTTTT,CSARDPSLGAHEKLFF
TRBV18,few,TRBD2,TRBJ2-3,TGTGCCAGCTCACCCGTGATTAGCGGGATTAACACAGATACGCAGTATTTT,CASSPVISGINTDTQYF
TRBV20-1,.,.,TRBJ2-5,TGCAGTGCTAGTATTGCGGCGTTGTGGGGGGAGACCCAGTACTTC,CSASIAALWGETQYF
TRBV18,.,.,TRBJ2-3,TGTGCCAGCTCCCTCGAGGTAGCTGCAGATACGCAGTATTTT,CASSLEVAADTQYF
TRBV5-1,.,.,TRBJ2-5,TGCGCCAGCAGCTTGGAGGGCAGACACCAAGAGACCCAGTACTTC,CASSLEGRHQETQYF
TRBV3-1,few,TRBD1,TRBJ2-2,TGTGCCAGCAGCCATACAGGGGACGGCACCGGGGAGCTGTTTTTT,CASSHTGDGTGELFF
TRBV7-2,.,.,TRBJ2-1,TGTGCCAGCACCGCCCGGGCAGTACCCCCTGAGCAGTTCTTC,CASTARAVPPEQFF